The next 10 T cell receptor beta chains were all read from a single sample in a study of cytomegalovirus exposure and HLA in healthy donors. The PCR ran on 60 Vbeta and 13 Jbeta primers. Libraries were prepared by immunoSEQ multiplex PCR; TCRdb keeps only in-frame clonotypes and omits some of them. The sample consists of some 190,000 clones, 81% of them appearing once. The sample taken for sequencing was PBMCs. The receptors shown here come from a man aged 35 to 55 in good health and CMV-seropositive.

This rearrangement joins TRBV2 to TRBJ2-3; TRBD2 is a possible D gene (5 bases). The length of the CDR3 is 14 residues. Germline V lookup: CDR1 SNHLY, CDR2 FYNNEI. V lost 1 base and J 2 bases, leaving 7 bases between the germline ends. In DNA form, the CDR3 reads TGTGCCAGCAGTGAAGGCGGGCCCACAGATACGCAGTATTTT. It yields the protein CASSEGGPTDTQYF.

This sequence joins TRBV10-1 and TRBJ2-1; possible D gene TRBD2, 5 bases. The germline CDR1 and CDR2 sequences are WNHNN and SYGVQD (reference sequence). Trimming pared 4 bases from V and 0 bases from J, leaving 10 bases between. The CDR3 spans 15 residues. The CDR3 nucleotides read TGCGCCAGCAGTGGAGGGTCCAGCTCCTACAATGAGCAGTTCTTC. Translation gives CASSGGSSSYNEQFF.

This clone was seen once. This chain uses TRBV7-2 with TRBJ2-2; D call uncertain. The CDR3 spans 13 residues. Germline values: CDR1 SGHTA, CDR2 FQGNSA. V was clipped by 6 bases and J by 6 bases, with 11 bases between them. The chain's CDR3 is CASSGRVAGELFF. CDR3 bases: TGTGCCAGCAGTGGCCGGGTGGCCGGGGAGCTGTTTTTT.

The chain combines TRBV15 with TRBJ1-2; D possibly corresponds to TRBD1 (5 bases). CDR3 length: 15 residues. Trimming left V 0 bases short and J 6 bases short, with 14 bases between. Germline loops: CDR1 LNHNV, CDR2 YYDKDF (reference sequence). CDR3 sequence reads: CATSRDWQGENGYTF. For the CDR3, the DNA is TGTGCCACCAGCAGAGATTGGCAGGGTGAAAATGGCTACACCTTC.

The chain carries TRBV4-3 and TRBJ2-7, with 8 bases aligning to TRBD2. V was pared by 0 bases and J by 5 bases, with 12 bases of the junction left unmatched. The length of the CDR3 is 17 residues. Germline V gene data show CDR1 as LGHNA and CDR2 as YSLEER. Here the CDR3 DNA reads TGCGCCAGCAGCCAAGATCCGTGGGGGACTAGTGTGGACGAGCAGTACTTC. Translated, it gives CASSQDPWGTSVDEQYF.

This chain joins TRBV10-3 and TRBJ1-1; 10 positions agree with TRBD1. From germline, CDR1 is ENHRY and CDR2 SYGVKD. The CDR3 is made up of 15 amino acids. The V segment lost 5 bases and the J segment 0 bases; nucleotides outside the gene matches: 3. CDR3: CAISPGQGLNTEAFF. The CDR3 coding sequence is TGTGCCATCAGTCCGGGACAGGGGTTGAACACTGAAGCTTTCTTT.

V gene TRBV28 combines with J gene TRBJ1-5; D is perhaps TRBD1 (5 bases). The V gene lost 2 bases and the J gene lost 5 bases, with 16 bases spanning the gap. Looked up from germline, CDR1 is MDHEN and CDR2 is SYDVKM. The CDR3 contains 16 residues. CDR3 residues: CASSLVPTGDDQPQHF. CDR3 nucleotide sequence: TGTGCCAGCAGTTTAGTCCCCACAGGCGACGATCAGCCCCAGCATTTT.

This clone was recorded only once. The chain links TRBV4-2 to TRBJ1-2, with 9 bases identical to TRBD1. With 1 base clipped from V and 3 bases from J, the junction kept 6 bases outside the gene matches. This CDR3 spans 16 amino acids. CDR1 LGHNA and CDR2 YNFKEQ come from the germline V gene. The CDR3, as DNA: TGTGCCAGCAGCCAAGGGACAGGGGTTTTTGACTATGGCTACACCTTC. Its protein is CASSQGTGVFDYGYTF.

J is TRBJ2-3 and V is TRBV15, with 8 bases that match TRBD2. The V gene's germline CDR1 is LNHNV and CDR2 YYDKDF (reference sequence). The CDR3 is 16 amino acids. V dropped 5 bases and J dropped 6; count of bases not matched to a gene: 13. CDR3 in amino acids: CATSGDTSGLLDTQYF. DNA for the CDR3: TGTGCCACCAGCGGTGATACTAGCGGCCTGCTGGATACGCAGTATTTT.

The DNA of the CDR3 is TGTGCCAGCAGTTCCACAGGGGTGAATTCACCCCTCCACTTT. Protein product: CASSSTGVNSPLHF. The chain carries TRBV27 and TRBJ1-6, with 7 nucleotides matching TRBD1. J gave up 7 bases and V 4 bases, and 4 bases lay outside the gene matches. Germline V gives CDR1 MNHEY, CDR2 SMNVEV (reference sequence). CDR3 length equals 14 residues.